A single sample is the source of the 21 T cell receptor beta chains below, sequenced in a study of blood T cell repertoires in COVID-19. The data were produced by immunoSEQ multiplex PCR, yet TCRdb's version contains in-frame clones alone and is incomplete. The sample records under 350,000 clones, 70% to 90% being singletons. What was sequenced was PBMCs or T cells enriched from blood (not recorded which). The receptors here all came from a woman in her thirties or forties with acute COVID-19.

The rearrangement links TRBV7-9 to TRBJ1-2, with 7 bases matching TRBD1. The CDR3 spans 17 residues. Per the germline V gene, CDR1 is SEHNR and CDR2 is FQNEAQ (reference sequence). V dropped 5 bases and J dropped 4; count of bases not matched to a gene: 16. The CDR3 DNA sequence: TGTGCCAGCAGCCTCCGGGACAGTTCCCTAGTTCTCTATGGCTACACCTTC. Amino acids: CASSLRDSSLVLYGYTF.

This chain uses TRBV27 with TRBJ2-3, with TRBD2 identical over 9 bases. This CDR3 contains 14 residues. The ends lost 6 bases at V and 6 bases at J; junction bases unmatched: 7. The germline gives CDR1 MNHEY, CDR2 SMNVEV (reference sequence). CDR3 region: CASRGSGRWDTQYF. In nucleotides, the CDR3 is TGTGCCAGCAGAGGCAGCGGGAGGTGGGATACGCAGTATTTT.

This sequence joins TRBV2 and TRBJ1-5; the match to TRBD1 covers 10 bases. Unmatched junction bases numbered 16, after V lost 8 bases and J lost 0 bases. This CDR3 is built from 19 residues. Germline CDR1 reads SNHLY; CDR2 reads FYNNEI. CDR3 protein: CASQRARDRGLLSNQPQHF. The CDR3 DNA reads TGTGCCAGCCAACGGGCCAGGGACAGGGGTCTACTTAGCAATCAGCCCCAGCATTTT.

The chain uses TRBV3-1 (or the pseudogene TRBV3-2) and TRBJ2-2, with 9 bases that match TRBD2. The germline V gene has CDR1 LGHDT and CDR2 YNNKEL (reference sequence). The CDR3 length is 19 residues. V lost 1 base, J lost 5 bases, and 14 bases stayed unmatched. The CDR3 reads CASSQGPPSGARVTGELFF. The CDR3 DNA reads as TGTGCCAGCAGCCAAGGCCCACCTAGCGGGGCGAGAGTTACCGGGGAGCTGTTTTTT.

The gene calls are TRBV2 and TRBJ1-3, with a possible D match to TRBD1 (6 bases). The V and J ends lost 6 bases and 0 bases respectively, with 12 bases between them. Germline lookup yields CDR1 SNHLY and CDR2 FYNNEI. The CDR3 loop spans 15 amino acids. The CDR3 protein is CASRAKDSSGNTIYF. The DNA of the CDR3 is TGTGCCAGCAGAGCCAAGGACAGCTCTGGAAACACCATATATTTT.

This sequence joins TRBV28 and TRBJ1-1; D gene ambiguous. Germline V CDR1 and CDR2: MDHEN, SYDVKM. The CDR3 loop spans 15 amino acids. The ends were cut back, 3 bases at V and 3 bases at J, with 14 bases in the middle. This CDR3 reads CASSFETHPYTEAFF. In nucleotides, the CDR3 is TGTGCCAGCAGTTTTGAGACTCACCCGTACACTGAAGCTTTCTTT.

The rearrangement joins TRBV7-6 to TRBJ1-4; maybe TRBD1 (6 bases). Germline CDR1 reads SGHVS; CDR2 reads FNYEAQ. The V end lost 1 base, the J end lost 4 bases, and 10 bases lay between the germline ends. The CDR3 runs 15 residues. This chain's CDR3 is CASSLDRAFNEKLFF. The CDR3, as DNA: TGTGCCAGCAGCTTAGACAGGGCCTTTAATGAAAAACTGTTTTTT.

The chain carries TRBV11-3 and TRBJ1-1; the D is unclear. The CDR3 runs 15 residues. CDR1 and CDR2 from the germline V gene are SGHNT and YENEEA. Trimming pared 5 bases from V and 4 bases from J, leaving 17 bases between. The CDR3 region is CASSKEGSFGTEAFF. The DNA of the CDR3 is TGTGCCAGCAGCAAAGAAGGGAGTTTCGGCACTGAAGCTTTCTTT.

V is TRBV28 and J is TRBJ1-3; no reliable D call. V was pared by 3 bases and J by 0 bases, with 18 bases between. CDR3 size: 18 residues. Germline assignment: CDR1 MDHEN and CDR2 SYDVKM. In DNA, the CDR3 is TGTGCCAGCAGTTTCAGGTGGGAGGGCAAGTACTCTGGAAACACCATATATTTT. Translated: CASSFRWEGKYSGNTIYF.

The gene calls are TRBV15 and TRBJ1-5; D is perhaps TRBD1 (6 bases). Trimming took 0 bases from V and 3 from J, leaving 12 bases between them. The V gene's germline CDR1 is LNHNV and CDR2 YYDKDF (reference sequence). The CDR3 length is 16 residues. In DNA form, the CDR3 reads TGTGCCACCAGCAGAGATTATTCAGGGGTCAATCAGCCCCAGCATTTT. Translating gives CATSRDYSGVNQPQHF.

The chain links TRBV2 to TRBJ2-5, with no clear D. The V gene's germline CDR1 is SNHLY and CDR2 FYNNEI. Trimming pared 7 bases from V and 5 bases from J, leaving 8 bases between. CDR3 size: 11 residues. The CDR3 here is CASTPEETQYF. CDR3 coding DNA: TGTGCCAGCACCCCGGAGGAGACCCAGTACTTC.

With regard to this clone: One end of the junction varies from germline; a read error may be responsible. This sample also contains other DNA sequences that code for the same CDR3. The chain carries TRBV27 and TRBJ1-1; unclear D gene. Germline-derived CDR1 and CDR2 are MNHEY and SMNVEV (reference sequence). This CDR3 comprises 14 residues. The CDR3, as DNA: TGCGCCAGCAGAGGCGAGAGACAAAACACTGAAGCTTTCTTT. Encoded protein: CASRGERQNTEAFF.

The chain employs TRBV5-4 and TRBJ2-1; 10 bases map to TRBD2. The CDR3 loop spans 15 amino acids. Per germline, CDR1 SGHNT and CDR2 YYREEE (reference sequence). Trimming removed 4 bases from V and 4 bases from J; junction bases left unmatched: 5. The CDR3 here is CASSHSGGSYNEQFF. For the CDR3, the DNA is TGTGCCAGCAGCCATAGCGGGGGGTCTTACAATGAGCAGTTCTTC. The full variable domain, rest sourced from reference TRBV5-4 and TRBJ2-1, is ETGVTQSPTHLIKTRGQQVTLRCSSQSGHNTVSWYQQALGQGPQFIFQYYREEENGRGNFPPRFSGLQFPNYSSELNVNALELDDSALYLCASSHSGGSYNEQFFGPGTRLTVL.

The CDR3 region has the DNA TGCAGTGCTAGTCGGGGGGCGCTTAACACTGAAGCTTTCTTT. As protein: CSASRGALNTEAFF. This chain connects TRBV20-1 to TRBJ1-1, with a weak D call TRBD1 (6 bases). The CDR3 totals 14 residues. Deletions cut 3 bases from V and 2 bases from J, with 13 bases between. Germline V gene sequence: CDR1 DFQATT, CDR2 SNEGSKA (reference sequence).

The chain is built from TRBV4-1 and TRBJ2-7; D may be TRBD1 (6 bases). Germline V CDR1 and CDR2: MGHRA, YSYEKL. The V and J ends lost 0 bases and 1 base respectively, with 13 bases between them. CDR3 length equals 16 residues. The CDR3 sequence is CASSQEGWGPSYEQYF. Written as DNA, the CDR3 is TGCGCCAGCAGCCAAGAGGGTTGGGGGCCATCCTACGAGCAGTACTTC.

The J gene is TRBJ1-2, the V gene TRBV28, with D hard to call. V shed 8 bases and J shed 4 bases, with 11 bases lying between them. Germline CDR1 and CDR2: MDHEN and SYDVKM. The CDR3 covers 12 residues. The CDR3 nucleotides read TGTGCCAGCTTGGGAGGCCCCTATGGCTACACCTTC. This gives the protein CASLGGPYGYTF.

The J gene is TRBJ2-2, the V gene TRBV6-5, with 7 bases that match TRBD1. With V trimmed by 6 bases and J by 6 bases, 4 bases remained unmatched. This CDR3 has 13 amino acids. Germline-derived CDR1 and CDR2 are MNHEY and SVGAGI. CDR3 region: CASRPQGAGELFF. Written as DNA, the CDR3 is TGTGCCAGCAGGCCGCAGGGGGCCGGGGAGCTGTTTTTT.

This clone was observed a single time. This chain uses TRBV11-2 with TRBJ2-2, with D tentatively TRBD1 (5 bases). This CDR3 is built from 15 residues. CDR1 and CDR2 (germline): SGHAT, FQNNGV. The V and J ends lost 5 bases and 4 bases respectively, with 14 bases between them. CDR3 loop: CASSMARVSTGELFF. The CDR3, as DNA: TGTGCCAGCAGCATGGCCAGGGTTTCCACCGGGGAGCTGTTTTTT.

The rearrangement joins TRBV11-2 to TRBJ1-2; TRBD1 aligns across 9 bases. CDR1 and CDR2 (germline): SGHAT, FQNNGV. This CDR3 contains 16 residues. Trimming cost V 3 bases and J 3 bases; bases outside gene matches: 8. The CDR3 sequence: CASSFPRDREDYGYTF. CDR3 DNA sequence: TGTGCCAGCAGCTTTCCCCGGGACAGGGAAGACTATGGCTACACCTTC.

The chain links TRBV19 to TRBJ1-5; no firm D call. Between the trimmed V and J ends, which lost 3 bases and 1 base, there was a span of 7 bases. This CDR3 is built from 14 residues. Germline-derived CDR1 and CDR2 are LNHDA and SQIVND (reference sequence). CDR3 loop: CASSILVSNQPQHF. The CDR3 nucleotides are TGTGCCAGTAGTATCTTAGTAAGCAATCAGCCCCAGCATTTT.

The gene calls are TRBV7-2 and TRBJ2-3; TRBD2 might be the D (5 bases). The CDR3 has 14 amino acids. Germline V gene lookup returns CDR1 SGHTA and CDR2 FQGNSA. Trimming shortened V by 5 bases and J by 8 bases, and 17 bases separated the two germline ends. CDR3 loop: CASSLDPLASTQYF. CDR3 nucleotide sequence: TGTGCCAGCAGCCTCGACCCCCTAGCTTCTACGCAGTATTTT. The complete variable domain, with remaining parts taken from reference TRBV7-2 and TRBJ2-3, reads GAGVSQSPSNKVTEKGKDVELRCDPISGHTALYWYRQSLGQGLEFLIYFQGNSAPDKSGLPSDRFSAERTGGSVSTLTIQRTQQEDSAVYLCASSLDPLASTQYFGPGTRLTVL.